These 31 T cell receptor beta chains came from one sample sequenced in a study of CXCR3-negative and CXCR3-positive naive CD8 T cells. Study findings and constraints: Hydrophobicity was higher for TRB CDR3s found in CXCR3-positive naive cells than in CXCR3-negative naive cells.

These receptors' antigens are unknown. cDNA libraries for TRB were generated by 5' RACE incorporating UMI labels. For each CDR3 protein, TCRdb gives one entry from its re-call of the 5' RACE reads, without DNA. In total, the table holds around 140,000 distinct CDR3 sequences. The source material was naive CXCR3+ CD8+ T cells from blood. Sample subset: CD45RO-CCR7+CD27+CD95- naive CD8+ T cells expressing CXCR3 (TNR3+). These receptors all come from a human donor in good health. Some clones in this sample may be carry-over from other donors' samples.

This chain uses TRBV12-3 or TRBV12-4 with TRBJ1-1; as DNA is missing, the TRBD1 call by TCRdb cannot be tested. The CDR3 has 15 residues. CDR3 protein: CASSSGGKMNTEAFF.

The chain's CDR3 is CASSLALRGSSYNEQFF. The V call is TRBV11-1, the J call TRBJ2-1. Germline V gene lookup returns CDR1 SGHAT and CDR2 FQDESV (reference sequence). This CDR3 spans 17 amino acids.

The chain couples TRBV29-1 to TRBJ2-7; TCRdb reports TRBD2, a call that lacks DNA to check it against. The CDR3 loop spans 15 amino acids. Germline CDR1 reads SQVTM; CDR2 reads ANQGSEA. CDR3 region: CSVEPLAGQAYEQYF.

CDR3 sequence reads: CASTLSKIAKNIQYF. The rearrangement links TRBV28 to TRBJ2-4. Germline CDR1 is MDHEN and CDR2 is SYDVKM. CDR3 length: 15 residues.

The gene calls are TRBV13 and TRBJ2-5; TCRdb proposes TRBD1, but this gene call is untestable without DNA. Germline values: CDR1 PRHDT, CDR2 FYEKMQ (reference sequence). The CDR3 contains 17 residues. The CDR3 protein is CASSLRPSLADQETQYF.

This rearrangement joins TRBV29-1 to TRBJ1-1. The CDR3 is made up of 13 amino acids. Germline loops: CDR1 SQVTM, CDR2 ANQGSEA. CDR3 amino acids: CSAHPSFPTEAFF.

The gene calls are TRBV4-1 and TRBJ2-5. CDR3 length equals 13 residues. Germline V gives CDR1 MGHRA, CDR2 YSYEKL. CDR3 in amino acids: CASSQDPKETQYF.

CDR3 loop: CASSRPLVPYEQYF. This sequence joins TRBV5-6 and TRBJ2-7; TCRdb returns TRBD2, unconfirmable since there is no DNA. CDR3 size: 14 residues. Germline V gene lookup returns CDR1 SGHDT and CDR2 YYEEEE.

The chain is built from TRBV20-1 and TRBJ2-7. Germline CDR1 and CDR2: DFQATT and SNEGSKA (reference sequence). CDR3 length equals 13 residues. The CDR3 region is CSARDIGNYEQYF.

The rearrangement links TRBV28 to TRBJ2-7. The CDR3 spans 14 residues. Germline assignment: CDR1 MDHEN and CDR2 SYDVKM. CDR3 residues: CASSLSAVSYEQYF.

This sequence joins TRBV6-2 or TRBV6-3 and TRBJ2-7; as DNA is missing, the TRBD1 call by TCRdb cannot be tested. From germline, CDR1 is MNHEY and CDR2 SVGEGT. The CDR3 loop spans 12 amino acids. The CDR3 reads CASSPGHLEQYF.

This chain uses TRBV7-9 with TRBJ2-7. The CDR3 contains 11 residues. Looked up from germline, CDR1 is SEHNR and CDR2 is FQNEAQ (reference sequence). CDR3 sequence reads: CASSEHHEQYF.

CDR3 protein: CASSASQGPYEQYF. This sequence joins TRBV5-5 and TRBJ2-7; TCRdb indicates TRBD1, and absent DNA this call remains unverified. This CDR3 has 14 residues. Germline lookup yields CDR1 SGHKS and CDR2 YYEKEE (reference sequence).

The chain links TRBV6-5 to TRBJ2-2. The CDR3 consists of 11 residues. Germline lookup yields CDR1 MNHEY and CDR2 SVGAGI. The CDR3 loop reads CASSKSGELFF.

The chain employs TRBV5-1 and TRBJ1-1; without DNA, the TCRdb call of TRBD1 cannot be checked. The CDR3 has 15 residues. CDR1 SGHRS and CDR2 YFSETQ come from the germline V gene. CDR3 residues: CASSSRTGLNTEAFF. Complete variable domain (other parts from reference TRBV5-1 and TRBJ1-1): KAGVTQTPRYLIKTRGQQVTLSCSPISGHRSVSWYQQTPGQGLQFLFEYFSETQRNKGNFPGRFSGRQFSNSRSEMNVSTLELGDSALYLCASSSRTGLNTEAFFGQGTRLTVV.

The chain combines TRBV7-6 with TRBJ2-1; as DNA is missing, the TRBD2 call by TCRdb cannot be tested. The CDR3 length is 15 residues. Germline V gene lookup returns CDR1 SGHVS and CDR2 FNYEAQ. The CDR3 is CASRPTSGSTNEQFF.

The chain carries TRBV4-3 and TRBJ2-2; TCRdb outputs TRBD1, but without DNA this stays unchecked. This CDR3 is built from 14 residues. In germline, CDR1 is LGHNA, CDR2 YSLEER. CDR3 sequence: CASSPDRDAGELFF.

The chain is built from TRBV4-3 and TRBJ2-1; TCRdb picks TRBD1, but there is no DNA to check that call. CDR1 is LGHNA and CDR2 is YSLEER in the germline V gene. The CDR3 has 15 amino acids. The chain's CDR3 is CASSPTARGLNEQFF.

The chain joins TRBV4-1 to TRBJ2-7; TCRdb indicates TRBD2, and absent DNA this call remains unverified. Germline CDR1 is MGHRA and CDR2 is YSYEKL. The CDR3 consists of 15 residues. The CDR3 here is CASSQGRLARTEQYF.

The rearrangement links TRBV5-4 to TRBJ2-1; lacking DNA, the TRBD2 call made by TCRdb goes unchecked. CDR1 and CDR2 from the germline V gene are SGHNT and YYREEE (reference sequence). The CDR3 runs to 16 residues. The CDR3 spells CASSLVGLAYYNEQFF.

The CDR3 here is CASSKSGLADYEQYF. The chain carries TRBV9 and TRBJ2-7; as DNA is missing, the TRBD2 call by TCRdb cannot be tested. The CDR3 consists of 15 residues. Germline V gene sequence: CDR1 SGDLS, CDR2 YYNGEE.

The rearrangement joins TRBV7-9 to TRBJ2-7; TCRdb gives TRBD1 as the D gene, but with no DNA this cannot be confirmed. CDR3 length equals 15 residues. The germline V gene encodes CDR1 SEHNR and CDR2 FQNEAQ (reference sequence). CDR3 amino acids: CASSHPSTGLYEQYF.

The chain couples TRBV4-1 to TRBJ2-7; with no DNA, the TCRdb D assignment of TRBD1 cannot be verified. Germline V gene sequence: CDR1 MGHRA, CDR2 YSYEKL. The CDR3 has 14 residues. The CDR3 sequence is CASSQGQFYYEQYF.

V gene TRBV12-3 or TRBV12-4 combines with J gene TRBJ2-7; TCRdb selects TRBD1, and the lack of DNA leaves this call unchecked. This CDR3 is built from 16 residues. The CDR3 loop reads CASSPLKNLPLYEQYF.

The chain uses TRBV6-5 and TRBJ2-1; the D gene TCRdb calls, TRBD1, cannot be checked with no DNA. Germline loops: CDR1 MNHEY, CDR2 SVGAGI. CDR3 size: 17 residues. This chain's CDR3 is CASSFLPPGQGVNEQFF.

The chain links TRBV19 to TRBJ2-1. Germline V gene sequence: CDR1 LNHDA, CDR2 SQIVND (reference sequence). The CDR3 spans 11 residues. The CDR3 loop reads CASSMSYEQFF.

The CDR3 here is CASSITGLRTNEQFF. The rearrangement joins TRBV19 to TRBJ2-1. This CDR3 comprises 15 residues. Germline assignment: CDR1 LNHDA and CDR2 SQIVND (reference sequence).

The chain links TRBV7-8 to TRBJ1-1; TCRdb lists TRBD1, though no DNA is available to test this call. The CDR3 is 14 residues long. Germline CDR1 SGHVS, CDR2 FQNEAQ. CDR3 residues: CASSSFTGNTEAFF.

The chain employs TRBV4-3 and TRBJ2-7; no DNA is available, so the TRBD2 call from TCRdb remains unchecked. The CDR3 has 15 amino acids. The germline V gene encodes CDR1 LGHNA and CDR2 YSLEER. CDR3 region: CASSQRLAVFYEQYF.

The CDR3 protein is CASSLVSHNEQFF. The genes are TRBV5-6 and TRBJ2-1. CDR1 and CDR2 from the germline V gene are SGHDT and YYEEEE. The CDR3 has 13 amino acids.

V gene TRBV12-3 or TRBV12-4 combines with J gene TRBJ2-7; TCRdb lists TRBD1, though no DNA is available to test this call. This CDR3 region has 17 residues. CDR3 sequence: CASSFPPLRGVTYEQYF.